The rows below give T cell receptor beta chains drawn from one sample of a study of OX40 agonist ivuxolimab in advanced cancers. TCRdb's copy holds only in-frame clones and misses some; the assay was immunoSEQ multiplex PCR. The sample gives 90,000 or so clones, roughly nine tenths of which show up once; about 0.3% is in the top ten. The sequences come from CD4+ or CD8+ T cells sorted from blood, collected in a trial of the OX40 agonist ivuxolimab. These receptors were taken from an adult with an advanced solid tumor such as melanoma, head and neck, liver or kidney cancer. The CDR3 runs from the conserved cysteine through the conserved F or W. Fields, in order: clone size, J gene, V gene, D gene, CDR3 DNA, CDR3 protein. A D gene is named only where the DNA matches it firmly. Size is stated for part of the rows, as once, few or many counts, or as a class when the clone is expanded.

abundance: once; j_gene: TRBJ1-4; v_gene: TRBV11-2; d_gene: -; CDR3nt: TGTGCCAGCAGCTTTTTGGGGCAGGGAGATGAAAAACTGTTTTTT; CDR3aa: CASSFLGQGDEKLFF
abundance: -; j_gene: TRBJ2-7; v_gene: TRBV7-8; d_gene: TRBD2; CDR3nt: TGTGCCAGCAGCCTTACTAGCGGGAGAAGAGAGCAGTACTTC; CDR3aa: CASSLTSGRREQYF
abundance: -; j_gene: TRBJ2-2; v_gene: TRBV30; d_gene: -; CDR3nt: TGTGCCTACAGGGTAATCGGCGCCGGGGAGCTGTTTTTT; CDR3aa: CAYRVIGAGELFF
abundance: -; j_gene: TRBJ1-5; v_gene: TRBV6-6; d_gene: -; CDR3nt: TGTGCCAGCCAACAGGTACGCAATCAGCCCCAGCATTTT; CDR3aa: CASQQVRNQPQHF
abundance: -; j_gene: TRBJ1-1; v_gene: TRBV7-2; d_gene: -; CDR3nt: TGTGCCAGCAGCTTAGTGGGGGGCATGATGAACACTGAAGCTTTCTTT; CDR3aa: CASSLVGGMMNTEAFF
abundance: -; j_gene: TRBJ1-6; v_gene: TRBV5-1; d_gene: -; CDR3nt: TGCGCCAGCAGCCCCCAGGGTTTCTCCTATAATTCACCCCTCCACTTT; CDR3aa: CASSPQGFSYNSPLHF
abundance: -; j_gene: TRBJ2-7; v_gene: TRBV5-6; d_gene: TRBD1; CDR3nt: TGTGCCAGCAGCTCTACAGGGGCGCTTCCCTACGAGCAGTACTTC; CDR3aa: CASSSTGALPYEQYF
abundance: -; j_gene: TRBJ2-7; v_gene: TRBV5-6; d_gene: -; CDR3nt: TGTGCCAGCAGCTTGTCACCGAGCTCCTACGAGCAGTACTTC; CDR3aa: CASSLSPSSYEQYF
abundance: -; j_gene: TRBJ1-1; v_gene: TRBV27; d_gene: TRBD1; CDR3nt: TGTGCCAGCAGTGCCAGGGGGTACATCGCTGAAGCTTTCTTT; CDR3aa: CASSARGYIAEAFF
abundance: -; j_gene: TRBJ1-1; v_gene: TRBV7-9; d_gene: -; CDR3nt: TGTGCCAGCAGCTTAAGGGCCGCGACAGGATCGAAAAACACTGAAGCTTTCTTT; CDR3aa: CASSLRAATGSKNTEAFF